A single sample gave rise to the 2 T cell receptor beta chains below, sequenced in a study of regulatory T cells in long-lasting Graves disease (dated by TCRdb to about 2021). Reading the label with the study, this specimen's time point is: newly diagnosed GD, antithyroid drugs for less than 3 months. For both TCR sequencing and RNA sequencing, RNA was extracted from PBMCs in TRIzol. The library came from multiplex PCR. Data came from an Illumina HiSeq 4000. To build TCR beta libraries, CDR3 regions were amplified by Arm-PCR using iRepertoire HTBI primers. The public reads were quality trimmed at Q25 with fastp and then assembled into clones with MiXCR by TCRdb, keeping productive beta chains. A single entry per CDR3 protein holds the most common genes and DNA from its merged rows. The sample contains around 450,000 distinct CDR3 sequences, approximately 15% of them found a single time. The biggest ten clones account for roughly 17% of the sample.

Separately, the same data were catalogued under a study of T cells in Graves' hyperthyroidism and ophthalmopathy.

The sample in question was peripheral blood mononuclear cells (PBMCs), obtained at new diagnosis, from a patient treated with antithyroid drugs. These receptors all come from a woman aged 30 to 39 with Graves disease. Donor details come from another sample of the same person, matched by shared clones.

CDR3 nucleotide sequence: TGTGCCAGCAGCCCCGACTTAAATGAGCAGTTCTTC. Its translation is CASSPDLNEQFF. This chain joins TRBV7-2 and TRBJ2-1; D gene unclear. The CDR3 sequence is 12 residues long. Trimming pared 5 bases from V and 7 bases from J, leaving 9 bases between. Germline V gene sequence: CDR1 SGHTA, CDR2 FQGNSA.

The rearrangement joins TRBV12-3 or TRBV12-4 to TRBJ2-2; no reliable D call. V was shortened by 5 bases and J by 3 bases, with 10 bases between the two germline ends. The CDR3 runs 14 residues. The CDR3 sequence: CASSVWIDTGELFF. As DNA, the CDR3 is TGTGCCAGCAGTGTCTGGATCGACACCGGGGAGCTGTTTTTT.